These 29 T cell receptor beta chains were sequenced from one sample in a study of blood T cell repertoires in COVID-19. The table came from immunoSEQ multiplex PCR; TCRdb's copy has only in-frame clones and leaves some out. The sample shows roughly 200,000 clones, nearly 90% of them seen only once. The sample was peripheral blood. The receptors here all came from a man between 60 and 70 years old with active or convalescent COVID-19.

CDR3 nucleotide sequence: TGTGCCAGCAGTTATAACAGGGCAATGAACACTGAAGCTTTCTTT. This encodes CASSYNRAMNTEAFF. The chain has TRBV2 and TRBJ1-1; D possibly corresponds to TRBD1 (6 bases). Germline CDR1 SNHLY, CDR2 FYNNEI. Trimming took off 5 bases at V and 0 bases at J, with 13 bases between the two ends. The CDR3 consists of 15 residues.

The genes are TRBV5-1 and TRBJ1-5; D is unclear. With 0 bases removed from V and 0 bases from J, the gap between germline ends came to 7 bases. From germline, CDR1 is SGHRS and CDR2 YFSETQ. The CDR3 is made up of 15 amino acids. CDR3 region: CASSLEGGSNQPQHF. The CDR3 region has the DNA TGCGCCAGCAGCTTGGAGGGAGGTAGCAATCAGCCCCAGCATTTT.

The chain is built from TRBV7-9 and TRBJ1-1; 10 nucleotides align to TRBD1. From germline, CDR1 is SEHNR and CDR2 FQNEAQ (reference sequence). The CDR3 contains 13 residues. The V and J ends lost 6 bases and 5 bases, in that order; junction bases with no gene match: 3. Here the CDR3 reads CASRDRGKTEAFF. The CDR3, as DNA: TGTGCCAGCAGGGACAGGGGGAAGACTGAAGCTTTCTTT.

The J gene is TRBJ1-1, the V gene TRBV29-1; D is ambiguous. Trimming took off 7 bases at V and 6 bases at J, with 18 bases between the two ends. The CDR3 runs 13 residues. The germline V gene encodes CDR1 SQVTM and CDR2 ANQGSEA. The CDR3 region is CSARSGFAAEAFF. The CDR3 nucleotides are TGCAGCGCCCGATCGGGGTTTGCCGCTGAAGCTTTCTTT.

This clone was picked up a small number of times. This chain connects TRBV13 to TRBJ1-2, with D unclear. Germline CDR1 is PRHDT and CDR2 is FYEKMQ (reference sequence). This CDR3 has 13 amino acids. V was pared by 0 bases and J by 2 bases, with 4 bases between. Here the CDR3 reads CASSLGRNYGYTF. In DNA form, the CDR3 reads TGTGCCAGCAGCTTAGGACGGAACTATGGCTACACCTTC.

The chain recombines TRBV9 with TRBJ1-5; the D is unclear. Germline V CDR1 and CDR2: SGDLS, YYNGEE. V was trimmed by 0 bases and J by 3 bases, leaving 13 bases between them. The length of the CDR3 is 16 residues. The CDR3 loop reads CASSVGPAPTNQPQHF. The CDR3 nucleotides are TGTGCCAGCAGCGTAGGCCCAGCGCCCACCAATCAGCCCCAGCATTTT.

The chain recombines TRBV5-1 with TRBJ1-5; D may be TRBD1 (6 bases). V shed 4 bases and J shed 2 bases, with 13 bases lying between them. The germline CDR1 and CDR2 sequences are SGHRS and YFSETQ. The CDR3 sequence is 15 residues long. The CDR3 nucleotides read TGCGCCAGCAGCCTCTTGTCAGGGGGCAATCAGCCCCAGCATTTT. Translating it yields CASSLLSGGNQPQHF.

This chain connects TRBV27 to TRBJ1-6; 7 bases fit TRBD1. V lost 0 bases to trimming and J lost 8 bases; unmatched junction nucleotides: 16. The CDR3 sequence is 19 residues long. Germline values: CDR1 MNHEY, CDR2 SMNVEV (reference sequence). CDR3 coding DNA: TGTGCCAGCAGTTTATCCGGTGGGTTCGGCAGGGGGACTTATTCACCCCTCCACTTT. Its translation: CASSLSGGFGRGTYSPLHF.

The rearrangement links TRBV9 to TRBJ2-3; a possible D gene is TRBD1 (7 bases). Germline CDR1 and CDR2: SGDLS and YYNGEE. Between the trimmed V and J ends, which lost 4 bases and 3 bases, there was a span of 18 bases. The CDR3 is 16 amino acids. The CDR3 region has the DNA TGTGCCAGCAGCTCAGGCCAGGGGGGTAGGACAGATACGCAGTATTTT. Its protein product is CASSSGQGGRTDTQYF. Variable domain in full (rest from reference TRBV9 and TRBJ2-3): DSGVTQTPKHLITATGQRVTLRCSPRSGDLSVYWYQQSLDQGLQFLIQYYNGEERAKGNILERFSAQQFPDLHSELNLSSLELGDSALYFCASSSGQGGRTDTQYFGPGTRLTVL.

This chain connects TRBV9 to TRBJ2-3, with 12 bases aligning to TRBD2. This CDR3 spans 18 amino acids. The V and J ends lost 0 bases and 3 bases, in that order; junction bases with no gene match: 8. Germline V gives CDR1 SGDLS, CDR2 YYNGEE. In DNA, the CDR3 is TGTGCCAGCAGCGTAGTGCCTAGCGGGGGGGATAAGACAGATACGCAGTATTTT. This sequence encodes CASSVVPSGGDKTDTQYF. Drawing the rest from reference TRBV9 and TRBJ2-3, the complete variable domain is DSGVTQTPKHLITATGQRVTLRCSPRSGDLSVYWYQQSLDQGLQFLIQYYNGEERAKGNILERFSAQQFPDLHSELNLSSLELGDSALYFCASSVVPSGGDKTDTQYFGPGTRLTVL.

The rearrangement links TRBV6-6 to TRBJ2-7, with 7 bases aligning to TRBD2. J lost 0 bases, V lost 2 bases, and 7 bases had no gene match. Germline CDR1 reads MNHNY; CDR2 reads SVGAGI (reference sequence). The CDR3 extends over 16 amino acids. CDR3 nucleotides: TGTGCCAGCAGTTACCGTCCTAGCGGAAACTCCTACGAGCAGTACTTC. As protein: CASSYRPSGNSYEQYF.

The J gene is TRBJ2-7, the V gene TRBV6-1; perhaps TRBD1 as D (8 bases). The V gene's germline CDR1 is MNHNS and CDR2 SASEGT. The CDR3 runs to 15 residues. V dropped 3 bases and J dropped 3 bases, with 15 bases sitting between them. The CDR3 spells CASSELNRGGYEQYF. CDR3 in DNA: TGTGCCAGCAGTGAGCTCAACAGGGGGGGCTACGAGCAGTACTTC.

The chain couples TRBV18 to TRBJ2-2; D is possibly TRBD2 (6 bases). The CDR3 runs to 16 residues. Trimming removed 0 bases from V and 3 bases from J, with 11 bases in between. Germline V gives CDR1 KGHSH, CDR2 LQKENI. The CDR3 here is CASSPPSRGYTGELFF. The CDR3 DNA reads TGTGCCAGCTCACCACCGTCCCGGGGGTACACCGGGGAGCTGTTTTTT.

The chain couples TRBV25-1 to TRBJ2-3; 7 bases map to TRBD1. The CDR3 has 15 residues. After removal of 3 bases from V and 4 bases from J, the junction contained 7 bases not matched to a gene. Per the germline V gene, CDR1 is MGHDK and CDR2 is SYGVNS. The CDR3 nucleotides read TGTGCCAGCAGTGACGACAGGGAACGTGCAGATACGCAGTATTTT. Translation gives CASSDDRERADTQYF.

This sequence joins TRBV6-6 and TRBJ1-2; 8 bases line up with TRBD1. The CDR3 contains 15 residues. Per germline, CDR1 MNHNY and CDR2 SVGAGI (reference sequence). J gave up 3 bases and V 5 bases, and 8 bases lay outside the gene matches. DNA of the CDR3: TGTGCCAGCAGTACGACAGGGGCCCGTCACTATGGCTACACCTTC. This translates into CASSTTGARHYGYTF.

In its sample, this clone was seen a few times. The chain combines TRBV7-9 with TRBJ2-3; TRBD2 aligns across 7 bases. V lost 3 bases and J lost 11; bases outside the gene matches: 8. The germline V gene encodes CDR1 SEHNR and CDR2 FQNEAQ (reference sequence). The CDR3 runs 13 residues. CDR3 DNA sequence: TGTGCCAGCAGCTTGGGCGGTTCGGGGGGGCAGTATTTT. Encoded protein: CASSLGGSGGQYF.

The chain has TRBV3-1 (or the pseudogene TRBV3-2) and TRBJ1-1; 8 bases agree with TRBD1. V gave up 1 base and J gave up 1 base; unmatched junction bases: 5. Germline V gene lookup returns CDR1 LGHDT and CDR2 YNNKEL (reference sequence). The CDR3 runs 16 residues. The CDR3 coding sequence is TGTGCCAGCAGCCAAGGACAGGGGAGGTGGAACACTGAAGCTTTCTTT. This encodes CASSQGQGRWNTEAFF.

The chain combines TRBV3-1 (or the pseudogene TRBV3-2) with TRBJ1-2; D not certain. V was pared by 0 bases and J by 0 bases, with 8 bases between. The CDR3 is made up of 15 amino acids. The germline gives CDR1 LGHDT, CDR2 YNNKEL (reference sequence). The CDR3 spells CASSQDVSANYGYTF. In nucleotides, the CDR3 is TGTGCCAGCAGCCAAGATGTCAGTGCTAACTATGGCTACACCTTC.

V is TRBV11-1 and J is TRBJ1-1; perhaps TRBD1 as D (6 bases). Per the germline V gene, CDR1 is SGHAT and CDR2 is FQDESV (reference sequence). The CDR3 is 15 amino acids. The V end was cut by 4 bases, the J end by 4 bases, with 16 bases between. The CDR3 bases are TGTGCCAGCAGCTGGGACACGCAGAGAGGCACTGAAGCTTTCTTT. Its translation: CASSWDTQRGTEAFF. Looking up the rest from reference TRBV11-1 and TRBJ1-1 gives the full variable domain: EAEVAQSPRYKITEKSQAVAFWCDPISGHATLYWYRQILGQGPELLVQFQDESVVDDSQLPKDRFSAERLKGVDSTLKIQPAELGDSAMYLCASSWDTQRGTEAFFGQGTRLTVV.

Worth noting for this clone: The identical CDR3 is also encoded by other nucleotide sequences in the sample. The V and J genes are TRBV7-9 and TRBJ1-5, with a possible D match to TRBD1 (5 bases). CDR3 length: 14 amino acids. Trimming shortened V by 1 base and J by 2 bases, and 6 bases separated the two germline ends. The V gene's germline CDR1 is SEHNR and CDR2 FQNEAQ (reference sequence). The CDR3 nucleotides are TGTGCCAGCAGCTTAGTAGGGGGCAATCAGCCCCAGCATTTT. Translated: CASSLVGGNQPQHF.

DNA of the CDR3: TGTGCCACAGGACAGAACATGAACACTGAAGCTTTCTTT. Encoded protein: CATGQNMNTEAFF. The rearrangement uses TRBV6-6 and TRBJ1-1; a possible D gene is TRBD1 (6 bases). Germline-derived CDR1 and CDR2 are MNHNY and SVGAGI (reference sequence). Trimming pared 10 bases from V and 0 bases from J, leaving 12 bases between. The CDR3 consists of 13 residues.

This clone was found once. The chain joins TRBV6-5 to TRBJ1-2; D unclear. The CDR3 sequence is 14 residues long. V was cut by 2 bases and J by 6 bases, with 13 bases left in between. Looked up from germline, CDR1 is MNHEY and CDR2 is SVGAGI. In DNA, the CDR3 is TGTGCCAGCAGTTACGGGCACGGGAGGAATGGCTACACCTTC. This encodes CASSYGHGRNGYTF.

This chain joins TRBV24-1 and TRBJ1-4; maybe TRBD1 (6 bases). Germline V lookup: CDR1 KGHDR, CDR2 SFDVKD. The CDR3 is made up of 15 amino acids. V gave up 4 bases and J gave up 4 bases, with 12 bases separating them. In DNA, the CDR3 is TGTGCCACCAGTGACTCAGGGGCGAATAATGAAAAACTGTTTTTT. Protein: CATSDSGANNEKLFF.

The rearrangement links TRBV7-2 to TRBJ2-3, with D uncertain. CDR1 and CDR2 (germline): SGHTA, FQGNSA. The length of the CDR3 is 13 residues. V lost 2 bases and J lost 0, with 3 bases in between. The CDR3 DNA sequence: TGTGCCAGCAGCTTACAAAGCACAGATACGCAGTATTTT. It translates to CASSLQSTDTQYF. The variable domain in full, completed from reference TRBV7-2 and TRBJ2-3, reads GAGVSQSPSNKVTEKGKDVELRCDPISGHTALYWYRQSLGQGLEFLIYFQGNSAPDKSGLPSDRFSAERTGGSVSTLTIQRTQQEDSAVYLCASSLQSTDTQYFGPGTRLTVL.

The J gene is TRBJ1-2, the V gene TRBV19; 9 bases match TRBD1. The CDR3 covers 14 residues. Trimming at V came to 7 bases and at J to 8 bases, leaving 11 bases not matched to a gene. Per the germline V gene, CDR1 is LNHDA and CDR2 is SQIVND (reference sequence). The CDR3 DNA is TGTGCCAGTATGGAGACAGGGGGTACGTACGGCTACACCTTC. Its translation: CASMETGGTYGYTF.

This chain connects TRBV4-1 to TRBJ2-1, with D perhaps TRBD2 (6 bases). CDR1 MGHRA and CDR2 YSYEKL come from the germline V gene. This CDR3 region has 15 residues. Trimming stripped 4 bases from V and 4 bases from J, with 14 bases between. The CDR3 sequence: CASSLEGQPYNEQFF. CDR3 nucleotide sequence: TGCGCCAGCAGCCTGGAGGGGCAACCTTACAATGAGCAGTTCTTC.

The V call is TRBV5-1, the J call TRBJ2-5; TRBD1 aligns across 8 bases. CDR3 length: 14 amino acids. Trimming at V came to 4 bases and at J to 1 base, leaving 3 bases not matched to a gene. The germline V gene has CDR1 SGHRS and CDR2 YFSETQ. CDR3 DNA: TGCGCCAGCAGCCGTGGACAGGGCCAAGAGACCCAGTACTTC. Amino acids: CASSRGQGQETQYF.

The rearrangement joins TRBV7-9 to TRBJ1-1, with 9 bases aligning to TRBD1. This CDR3 region has 16 residues. Germline trimming cut 5 bases from V and 4 bases from J; bases unmatched to any gene: 11. CDR1 and CDR2 (germline): SEHNR, FQNEAQ (reference sequence). The CDR3 region is CASSPSGTGLRTEAFF. DNA of the CDR3: TGTGCCAGCAGCCCTTCCGGGACAGGGCTTCGCACTGAAGCTTTCTTT.

The chain employs TRBV29-1 and TRBJ2-7; no clear D gene. The V and J ends lost 0 bases and 0 bases respectively, with 6 bases between them. CDR1 SQVTM and CDR2 ANQGSEA come from the germline V gene. The CDR3 runs to 13 residues. The CDR3 nucleotides are TGCAGCGTTGAAGATCCGTTCTCCTACGAGCAGTACTTC. It encodes CSVEDPFSYEQYF.